The 15 T cell receptor beta chains reported below all come from one sample, sequenced in a study of Ad26.COV2.S vaccination and SARS-CoV-2 variants. The treatment was: approximately 18 received Ad26.COV2.S at low or high dose, single or two shots; about five received placebo; per-sample allocation not given. Sampling was performed 63 days after the first vaccine or placebo injection. TCRdb's table, derived via immunoSEQ multiplex PCR, lists solely in-frame clones and lacks some. The repertoire holds 300,000 to 350,000 clones, with approximately 86% as singletons. The sequences come from peripheral blood, collected in a trial of Ad26.COV2.S vaccine versus placebo. The receptors derive from a person aged 18-65 years who received the Ad26.COV2.S COVID-19 vaccine or a placebo.

This clone was seen a handful of times. The V gene is TRBV7-8, the J gene TRBJ1-2; 10 bases match TRBD1. Germline loops: CDR1 SGHVS, CDR2 FQNEAQ. The CDR3 loop spans 16 amino acids. Trimming removed 1 base from V and 6 bases from J; junction bases left unmatched: 8. The CDR3 region is CASSLGRDRGADGYTF. The CDR3 DNA follows: TGTGCCAGCAGCTTAGGACGGGACAGGGGAGCGGATGGCTACACCTTC.

This rearrangement joins TRBV19 to TRBJ2-7, with D possibly being TRBD1 (6 bases). V lost 3 bases to trimming and J lost 1 base, with 10 bases between them. The germline V gene has CDR1 LNHDA and CDR2 SQIVND (reference sequence). This CDR3 is 14 amino acids long. CDR3 loop: CASSIWGQSYEQYF. CDR3 nucleotides: TGTGCCAGTAGTATTTGGGGGCAATCCTACGAGCAGTACTTC.

The chain couples TRBV7-2 to TRBJ1-1; D remains unclear. The CDR3 runs 13 residues. Trimming pared 0 bases from V and 7 bases from J, leaving 9 bases between. Germline values: CDR1 SGHTA, CDR2 FQGNSA. The CDR3 protein is CASSLALGIEAFF. For the CDR3, the DNA is TGTGCCAGCAGCTTAGCGCTGGGGATTGAAGCTTTCTTT.

The rearrangement joins TRBV7-9 to TRBJ1-1, with D tentatively TRBD1 (6 bases). The CDR3 runs to 15 residues. Germline CDR1 SEHNR, CDR2 FQNEAQ (reference sequence). Trimming shortened V by 6 bases and J by 1 base, and 15 bases separated the two germline ends. The CDR3 spells CASRWHRASNTEAFF. The CDR3 coding sequence is TGTGCCAGCAGGTGGCACAGGGCCTCGAACACTGAAGCTTTCTTT. The complete variable domain, with remaining parts taken from reference TRBV7-9 and TRBJ1-1, reads DTGVSQNPRHKITKRGQNVTFRCDPISEHNRLYWYRQTLGQGPEFLTYFQNEAQLEKSRLLSDRFSAERPKGSFSTLEIQRTEQGDSAMYLCASRWHRASNTEAFFGQGTRLTVV.

V usage is TRBV28 and J usage is TRBJ1-1; D is unclear. V was clipped by 7 bases and J by 4 bases, with 16 bases between them. Germline V lookup: CDR1 MDHEN, CDR2 SYDVKM. The CDR3 is made up of 14 amino acids. CDR3 residues: CASTPMTAGTEAFF. The CDR3 DNA follows: TGTGCCAGCACCCCAATGACGGCGGGCACTGAAGCTTTCTTT.

This chain uses TRBV4-1 with TRBJ2-7; 11 bases match TRBD1. The germline V gene encodes CDR1 MGHRA and CDR2 YSYEKL. J lost 2 bases, V lost 0 bases, and 6 bases had no gene match. This CDR3 comprises 17 residues. This CDR3 is CASSQDVGTGGTYEQYF. In DNA, the CDR3 is TGCGCCAGCAGCCAAGATGTTGGGACAGGGGGAACCTACGAGCAGTACTTC.

V and J are TRBV3-1 (or the pseudogene TRBV3-2) and TRBJ1-1; perhaps TRBD1 as D (5 bases). The CDR3 contains 15 residues. Trimming left V 3 bases short and J 5 bases short, with 16 bases between. CDR1 is LGHDT and CDR2 is YNNKEL in the germline V gene (reference sequence). The CDR3 bases are TGTGCCAGCAGCCACTGGGGGGGTGGCAGGACTGAAGCTTTCTTT. Encoded protein: CASSHWGGGRTEAFF.

V gene TRBV11-2 combines with J gene TRBJ2-5; D perhaps matches TRBD1 (6 bases). Trimming pared 1 base from V and 5 bases from J, leaving 17 bases between. CDR3 length: 16 residues. CDR1 is SGHAT, CDR2 FQNNGV, per germline. CDR3 region: CASSLVQGTGRETQYF. The CDR3 bases are TGTGCCAGCAGCTTAGTACAGGGAACCGGCCGGGAGACCCAGTACTTC.

The rearrangement joins TRBV5-1 to TRBJ2-3; no definite D call. Germline V gives CDR1 SGHRS, CDR2 YFSETQ. The CDR3 is 16 residues long. V was pared by 2 bases and J by 3 bases, with 16 bases between. CDR3 DNA: TGCGCCAGCAGCTTAAACAACGCCGTCTTGACAGATACGCAGTATTTT. Amino acids: CASSLNNAVLTDTQYF.

The chain links TRBV18 to TRBJ2-1; 7 bases fit TRBD2. The CDR3 is made up of 16 amino acids. The junction had 10 bases not matched to a gene; V was cut back by 0 bases and J by 8 bases. CDR1 KGHSH and CDR2 LQKENI come from the germline V gene. The CDR3 protein is CASSPPGRELGHEQFF. For the CDR3, the DNA is TGTGCCAGCTCACCACCCGGGCGGGAGTTAGGTCATGAGCAGTTCTTC.

This chain links TRBV27 with TRBJ2-5; 7 nucleotides agree with TRBD1. The CDR3 has 12 residues. From germline, CDR1 is MNHEY and CDR2 SMNVEV (reference sequence). Trimming took 9 bases from V and 4 from J; bases not matched to a gene: 5. CDR3 loop: CASTTGAETQYF. CDR3 nucleotides: TGTGCCAGTACAACAGGGGCAGAGACCCAGTACTTC.

This chain joins TRBV24-1 and TRBJ1-1, with 10 bases that match TRBD1. V gave up 8 bases and J gave up 2 bases; unmatched junction bases: 1. The CDR3 loop spans 13 amino acids. Germline V gene lookup returns CDR1 KGHDR and CDR2 SFDVKD. The CDR3 DNA reads TGTGCCACCACGACAGGGGGCAACACTGAAGCTTTCTTT. It specifies CATTTGGNTEAFF.

This rearrangement joins TRBV2 to TRBJ2-2; D may be TRBD2 (5 bases). CDR1 and CDR2 from the germline V gene are SNHLY and FYNNEI. Trimming stripped 6 bases from V and 7 bases from J, with 18 bases between. The CDR3 consists of 15 residues. In DNA form, the CDR3 reads TGTGCCAGCAGCGAAAGCCGGCGGGTTGGCGGGGAGCTGTTTTTT. This codes for CASSESRRVGGELFF.

The chain couples TRBV28 to TRBJ2-4; the D gene could be TRBD1 or TRBD2 (5 bases each). CDR3 length: 12 residues. Trimming shortened V by 5 bases and J by 6 bases, and 8 bases separated the two germline ends. Germline CDR1 and CDR2: MDHEN and SYDVKM. The CDR3 protein is CASSHGGNIQYF. DNA for the CDR3: TGTGCCAGCAGTCATGGGGGAAACATTCAGTACTTC.

A few counts support this clone. The chain couples TRBV7-9 to TRBJ2-7; D gene ambiguous. The germline CDR1 and CDR2 sequences are SEHNR and FQNEAQ (reference sequence). V lost 3 bases, J lost 6 bases, and 18 bases lay in between. The CDR3 has 15 amino acids. CDR3 in amino acids: CASSFDRHWDSEQYF. The CDR3 nucleotides read TGTGCCAGCAGCTTCGACCGCCACTGGGATTCCGAGCAGTACTTC. The full variable domain, completed using reference TRBV7-9 and TRBJ2-7, is DTGVSQNPRHKITKRGQNVTFRCDPISEHNRLYWYRQTLGQGPEFLTYFQNEAQLEKSRLLSDRFSAERPKGSFSTLEIQRTEQGDSAMYLCASSFDRHWDSEQYFGPGTRLTVT.